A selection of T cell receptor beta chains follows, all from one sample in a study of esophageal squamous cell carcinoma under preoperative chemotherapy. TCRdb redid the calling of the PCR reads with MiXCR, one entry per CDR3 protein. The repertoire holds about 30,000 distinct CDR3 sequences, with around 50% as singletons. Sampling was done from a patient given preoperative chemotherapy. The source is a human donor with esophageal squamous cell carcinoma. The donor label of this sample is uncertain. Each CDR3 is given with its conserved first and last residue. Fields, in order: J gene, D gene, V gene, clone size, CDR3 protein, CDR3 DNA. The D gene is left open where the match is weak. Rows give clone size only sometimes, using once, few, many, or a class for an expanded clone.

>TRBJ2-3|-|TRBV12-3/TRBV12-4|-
CASRGPGGRPQGTQYF
TGTGCCAGCAGGGGGCCCGGGGGCCGGCCCCAAGGGACGCAGTACTTT
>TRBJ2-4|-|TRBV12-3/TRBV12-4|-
CAGTAPGAKDIQYF
TGTGCCGGTACCGCGCCCGGGGCCAAAGACATCCAGTACTTC
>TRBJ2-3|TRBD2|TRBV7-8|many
CASSNLAGGPGDTQYF
TGTGCCAGCAGCAACCTAGCGGGGGGGCCCGGTGATACGCAGTATTTT
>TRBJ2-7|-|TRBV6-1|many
CASSRWGGRGNEQYF
TGTGCCAGCAGTCGTTGGGGGGGGCGAGGAAACGAGCAGTACTTC
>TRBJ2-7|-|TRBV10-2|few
CASSGGRGGGEQYF
TGCGCCAGCAGTGGGGGCAGGGGGGGGGGCGAGCAGTACTTC
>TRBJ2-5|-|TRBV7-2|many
CASSEGLVTQYF
TGTGCCAGCAGCGAGGGTCTTGTTACCCAGTACTTC
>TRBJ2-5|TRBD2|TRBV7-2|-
CASSAGGGGGDQDTQYF
TGTGCCAGCAGTGCGGGAGGCGGGGGCGGGGACCAAGATACCCAGTACTTC
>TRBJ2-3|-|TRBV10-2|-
CAGRGGPDKETQYF
TGCGCGGGGCGTGGGGGCCCGGACAAAGAGACGCAGTACTTT
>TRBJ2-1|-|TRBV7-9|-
CASSLGSVGYEQFF
TGTGCCAGCAGCTTAGGGTCAGTCGGCTACGAGCAGTTCTTC
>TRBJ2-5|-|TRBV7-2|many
CASSTDIAQYF
TGTGCCAGCAGCACCGACATCGCCCAGTACTTC
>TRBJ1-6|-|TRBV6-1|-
CASSEQPSGSSYNSPLHF
TGTGCCAGCAGTGAACAGCCCTCGGGGAGCTCCTATAATTCACCCCTCCACTTT
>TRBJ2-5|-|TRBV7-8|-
CAGGTRGLDQETQYF
TGTGCCGGGGGCACGAGGGGCCTAGACCAAGAGACCCAGTACTTC
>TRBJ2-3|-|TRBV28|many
CASSYGQSTDTQYF
TGTGCCAGCAGTTACGGCCAGAGCACAGATACGCAGTATTTT
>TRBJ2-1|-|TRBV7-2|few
CASSSWTIYNEQFF
TGTGCCAGCAGCTCCTGGACAATTTACAATGAGCAGTTCTTC
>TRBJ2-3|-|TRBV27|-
CASSFSWISTDTQYF
TGTGCCAGCAGTTTTAGCTGGATCAGCACAGATACGCAGTATTTT
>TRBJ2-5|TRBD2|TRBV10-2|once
CASSERLAEAWEF
TGCGCCAGCAGTGAAAGACTAGCGGAGGCTTGGGAGTTC
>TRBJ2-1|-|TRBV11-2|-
CASSLGLGKETQFF
TGTGCCAGCAGCTTAGGGTTAGGGAAGGAGACCCAGTTCTTC
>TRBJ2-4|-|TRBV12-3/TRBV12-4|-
CAGLWGRAKDIQYF
TGTGCGGGTCTCTGGGGCCGTGCCAAAGACATTCAGTACTTC
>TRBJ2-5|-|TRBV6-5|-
CASSYKKTEETQFF
TGTGCCAGCAGTTATAAGAAGACCGAAGAGACCCAGTTTTTC
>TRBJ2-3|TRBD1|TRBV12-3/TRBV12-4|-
CASTLGGSSTDTQYF
TGTGCCAGCACCTTAGGGGGCAGCAGCACAGATACGCAGTATTTT
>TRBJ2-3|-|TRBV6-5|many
CASSYRAASTDTQYF
TGTGCCAGCAGTTACAGGGCTGCTAGCACAGATACGCAGTATTTT
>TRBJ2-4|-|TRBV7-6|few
CASSLGMAGKDTQYF
TGTGCCAGCAGCTTGGGTATGGCCGGCAAAGACACCCAGTACTTC
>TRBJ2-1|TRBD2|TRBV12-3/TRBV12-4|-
CASSRTSGYNEQFF
TGTGCCAGCAGTCGGACTAGCGGCTACAATGAGCAGTTCTTC
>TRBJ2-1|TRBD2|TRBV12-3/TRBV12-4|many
CASSSLASGRMYEQFF
TGTGCCAGCAGTTCGCTCGCTAGCGGGAGAATGTATGAGCAGTTCTTC
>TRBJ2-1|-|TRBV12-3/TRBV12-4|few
CASSLMPQGEQFF
TGTGCCAGCAGTTTAATGCCTCAGGGTGAGCAGTTCTTC
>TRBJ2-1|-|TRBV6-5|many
CASSYSNAREQFF
TGTGCCAGCAGTTACTCGAATGCTCGCGAGCAGTTCTTC
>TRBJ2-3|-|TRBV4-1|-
CASRKRELADTQYF
TGCGCCAGCAGGAAACGGGAGTTAGCAGATACGCAGTATTTT
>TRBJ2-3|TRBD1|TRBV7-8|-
CASSVHPRAGDTGAQYF
TGTGCCAGCAGCGTACATCCGCGGGCTGGGGACACAGGGGCGCAGTATTTT
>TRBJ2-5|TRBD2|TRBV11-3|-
CASSLGIAGIQATRHF
TGTGCCAGCAGCTTAGGAATAGCGGGGATCCAAGCGACCCGGCACTTC
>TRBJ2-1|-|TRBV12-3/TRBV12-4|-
CASSASDEQFF
TGTGCCAGCAGTGCTAGCGATGAGCAGTTCTTC
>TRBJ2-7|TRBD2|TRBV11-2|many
CASSFSSGNNNEQYF
TGTGCCAGCAGCTTTTCTAGCGGGAATAACAATGAGCAGTACTTC
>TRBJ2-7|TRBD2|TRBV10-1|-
CATAGESYEQYF
TGCGCCACGGCGGGAGAGAGCTACGAGCAGTACTTC
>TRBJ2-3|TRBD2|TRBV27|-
CASSHLGREGVSGGEQYF
TGTGCCAGCAGTCACCTGGGGCGGGAGGGTGTGAGTGGAGGGGAGCAGTATTTT
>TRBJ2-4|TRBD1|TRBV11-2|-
CTSSLIGDRKNIQYF
TGTACCAGCAGCCTGATCGGGGACAGAAAAAACATTCAGTACTTC
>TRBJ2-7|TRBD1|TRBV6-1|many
CASSIRGQGHLAGIGYEQYF
TGTGCCAGCAGCATCCGGGGACAGGGGCACCTAGCGGGTATAGGGTACGAGCAGTACTTC
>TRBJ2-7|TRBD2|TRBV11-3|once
CASSFESGRFEQYF
TGTGCCAGCAGCTTTGAAAGCGGGAGATTTGAGCAGTACTTC
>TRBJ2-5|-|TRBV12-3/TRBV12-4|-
CASSFSGNQETQYF
TGTGCCAGCAGTTTTAGCGGAAATCAAGAGACCCAGTACTTC
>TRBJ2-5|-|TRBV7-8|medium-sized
CASSLASGSETQYF
TGTGCCAGCAGCTTAGCTTCCGGGTCCGAGACCCAGTACTTC
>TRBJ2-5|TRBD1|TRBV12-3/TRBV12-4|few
CASSHRTGGSTGAETQYF
TGTGCCAGCAGCCACCGGACAGGGGGATCGACAGGTGCGGAGACCCAGTACTTC